The present T cell receptor beta chain was sequenced within a study of response to subunit inactivated influenza vaccine. The CDR3 has 17 residues. CDR1 SNHLY and CDR2 FYNNEI come from the germline V gene. With V trimmed by 1 base and J by 0 bases, 5 bases remained unmatched. In TCRdb, the RT-PCR reads were re-called with MiXCR into one record per CDR3 protein. Of more than 450,000 distinct CDR3 sequences listed, roughly 12% are singletons. This clonotype was detected ten times or more. Its antigen is not known. Overall study findings and caveats: T cells newly recruited by each seasonal influenza vaccination are few, the authors suggested.

This same sample was also part of a study on T cells expressing NK-cell markers. That paper states: UMIs were included in TCR beta cDNA generated by 5'RACE template switching. Out of eight donors sequenced, seven tested HCMV-seropositive and the remaining one seronegative. An anti-gamma-delta TCR antibody restricted sorting to alpha-beta TCR T cells in several experiments. There were a few donors in whom these clonotypes also led the CD3+CD56-NKG2C+ fraction.

The rearrangement links TRBV2 to TRBJ2-1, with 8 bases identical to TRBD2. The input for sequencing was PBMCs from blood, taken on the day of vaccination. The TCR comes from a man over 45 who received an inactivated influenza vaccine. The CDR3 loop reads CASSEVLAESSYNEQFF. The CDR3 DNA sequence: TGTGCCAGCAGTGAAGTACTAGCGGAAAGCTCCTACAATGAGCAGTTCTTC.